This T cell receptor (beta chain) was recorded in a study of siplizumab effects on memory and regulatory T cells. Study-wide results and caveats: Assignment of a naive or memory phenotype failed for roughly 75-97% of the proliferating CD4+ or CD8+ clones. The study found that siplizumab significantly reduced alloreactive sequences traceable to unstimulated CD4+ memory cells. Alloreactive CD4+ clones that could be mapped were on average about 70% Treg-derived with siplizumab, against around 27% in controls.

The CDR3 runs to 15 residues. The germline V gene encodes CDR1 LNHDA and CDR2 SQIVND (reference sequence). Deletions cut 5 bases from V and 4 bases from J, with 17 bases between. Using immunoSEQ multiplex PCR, the repertoire was profiled, and TCRdb retains in-frame clones only, with some absent. The sample yields approximately 120,000 clones, about 90% seen once. Comment on this clone: Its specificity is not known.

This TCR was sampled from a human donor in good health. Source material: Tregs sorted from blood. The chain uses TRBV19 and TRBJ1-1; tentatively, D is TRBD1 (5 bases). This CDR3 reads CASSAGPPWSTEAFF. The DNA of the CDR3 is TGTGCCAGTAGTGCGGGACCCCCGTGGAGCACTGAAGCTTTCTTT.